This T cell receptor beta chain was observed in a study of T cells after yellow fever vaccination. Notes on the study in general: Subsequent booster samples again held most clones from primary vaccination (96% CD4, just under 90% CD8).

For TCR, cDNA came from 5'RACE template switching, which added a universal primer site and UMIs. In TCRdb, the 5' RACE reads were re-called with MiXCR into one record per CDR3 protein. The sample includes about 340,000 distinct CDR3 sequences, roughly an eighth of them seen just once. This clonotype appeared a few times. Antigen specificity is unknown. This CDR3 has 13 residues. The germline gives CDR1 MNHNY, CDR2 SVGAGI (reference sequence). V was clipped by 10 bases and J by 0 bases, with 11 bases between them. The sequence was collected from a man younger than 35 who received the YFV17D yellow fever vaccine. The material was CD4+ T cells sorted from PBMCs, obtained 15 days after the yellow fever booster vaccination. The chain couples TRBV6-6 to TRBJ2-3; D is possibly TRBD2 (6 bases). The CDR3 DNA sequence: TGTGCCATTAGCGGATCTAGCACAGATACGCAGTATTTT. Its protein product is CAISGSSTDTQYF.